The TCR beta chain under discussion was sequenced for a study of blood T cell repertoires in COVID-19. In the study overall: Sites in the United States, Italy and Spain provided acute and convalescent COVID-19 samples. From T cells, B-cell-depleted T cells, or PBMCs came the material, which was cDNA or gDNA.

Authors' data handling: Cell counts per sample came from amplifying reference gene primers. The repertoire was sequenced with immunoSEQ multiplex PCR; TCRdb's copy has only in-frame clones and lacks some. That table is the source of V, J and clone size, and D and trimming were worked out from the DNA. This sample has fewer than 200,000 clones; roughly 81% occur once, and the top ten carry roughly 7.1%. The CDR3 length is 15 residues. V dropped 1 base and J dropped 7; count of bases not matched to a gene: 7. Germline CDR1 SGHTA, CDR2 FQGNSA. The sample taken for sequencing was peripheral blood. The TCR sequence derives from a man aged 40-49 years who had recovered from COVID-19. J is TRBJ2-7 and V is TRBV7-2; TRBD2 matches 10 bases. The CDR3 loop is CASSLDLAGVSEQYF. The CDR3 DNA sequence: TGTGCCAGCAGCTTAGACCTAGCGGGAGTCAGTGAGCAGTACTTC.